Shown below are 4 T cell receptor beta chains from a single sample sequenced in a study of a mutant IDH1 vaccine in newly diagnosed glioma. Their specific antigens are unknown. Profiling relied on immunoSEQ multiplex PCR, and the TCRdb table lists in-frame clones only, not all of them. In the table there are approximately 37,000 clones, roughly 80% of which are singletons. As to time point: week 23, last vaccination. It was 300 ug of mutant IDH1 20-mer peptide that made up each vaccine dose, given with topical imiquimod. Sequenced material: PBMCs, taken from a glioma patient whose treatment included an IDH1 peptide vaccine. The receptors here all came from a man aged 45-65 years with glioma.

The table lists this clone with a few counts. This rearrangement joins TRBV6-1 to TRBJ1-1; the D is unclear. CDR1 and CDR2 from the germline V gene are MNHNS and SASEGT. The V and J ends lost 3 bases and 0 bases respectively, with 8 bases between them. This CDR3 has 14 amino acids. Here the CDR3 reads CASSDLGMNTEAFF. The CDR3 nucleotides are TGTGCCAGCAGTGATTTGGGGATGAACACTGAAGCTTTCTTT.

This clone occurred a few times. The chain uses TRBV15 and TRBJ1-5; D gene ambiguous. Trimming left V 3 bases short and J 2 bases short, with 8 bases between. The CDR3 runs 14 residues. Germline V lookup: CDR1 LNHNV, CDR2 YYDKDF (reference sequence). CDR3 DNA: TGTGCCACCAGCAGTGAGGCGGGCAATCAGCCCCAGCATTTT. Translating it yields CATSSEAGNQPQHF.

V usage is TRBV5-1 and J usage is TRBJ2-7; 8 bases are a match to TRBD1. Per the germline V gene, CDR1 is SGHRS and CDR2 is YFSETQ. The V segment lost 1 base and the J segment 2 bases; nucleotides outside the gene matches: 5. The CDR3 extends over 15 amino acids. The CDR3 DNA sequence: TGCGCCAGCAGCTTGCGTCCGACAGGGGCCTACGAGCAGTACTTC. This sequence encodes CASSLRPTGAYEQYF.

This chain joins TRBV7-9 and TRBJ1-6, with 7 bases that match TRBD1. The CDR3 consists of 14 residues. Germline trimming cut 5 bases from V and 10 bases from J; bases unmatched to any gene: 8. Per germline, CDR1 SEHNR and CDR2 FQNEAQ (reference sequence). The chain's CDR3 is CASSTGQEGSPLHF. DNA for the CDR3: TGTGCCAGCAGCACAGGACAGGAAGGCTCACCCCTCCACTTT. The full variable domain, rest sourced from reference TRBV7-9 and TRBJ1-6, is DTGVSQNPRHKITKRGQNVTFRCDPISEHNRLYWYRQTLGQGPEFLTYFQNEAQLEKSRLLSDRFSAERPKGSFSTLEIQRTEQGDSAMYLCASSTGQEGSPLHFGNGTRLTVT.